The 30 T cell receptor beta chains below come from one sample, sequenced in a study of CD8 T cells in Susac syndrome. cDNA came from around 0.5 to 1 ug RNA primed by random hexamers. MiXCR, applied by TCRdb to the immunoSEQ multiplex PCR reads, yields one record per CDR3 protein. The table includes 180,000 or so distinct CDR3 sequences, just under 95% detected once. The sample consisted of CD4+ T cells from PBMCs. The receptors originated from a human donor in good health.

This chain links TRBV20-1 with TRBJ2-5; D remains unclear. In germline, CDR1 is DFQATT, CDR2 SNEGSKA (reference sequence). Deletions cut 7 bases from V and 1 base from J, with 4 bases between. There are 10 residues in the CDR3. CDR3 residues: CSVTQETQYF. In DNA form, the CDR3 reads TGCAGTGTTACCCAAGAGACCCAGTACTTC.

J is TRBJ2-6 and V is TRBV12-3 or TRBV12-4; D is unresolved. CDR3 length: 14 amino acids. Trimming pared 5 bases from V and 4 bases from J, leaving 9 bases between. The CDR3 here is CASSDPSGANVLTF. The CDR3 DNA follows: TGTGCCAGCAGTGACCCGTCGGGGGCCAACGTCCTGACTTTC.

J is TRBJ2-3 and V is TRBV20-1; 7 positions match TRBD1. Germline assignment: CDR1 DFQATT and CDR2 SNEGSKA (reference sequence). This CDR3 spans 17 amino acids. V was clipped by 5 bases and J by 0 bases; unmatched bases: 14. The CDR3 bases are TGCAGTGCTCTCATGGGATGGGACAGACCTAGCACAGATACGCAGTATTTT. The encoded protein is CSALMGWDRPSTDTQYF.

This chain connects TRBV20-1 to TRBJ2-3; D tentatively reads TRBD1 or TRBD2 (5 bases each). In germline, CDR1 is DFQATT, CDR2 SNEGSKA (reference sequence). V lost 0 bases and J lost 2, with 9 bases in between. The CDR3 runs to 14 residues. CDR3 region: CSARDAGTTDTQYF. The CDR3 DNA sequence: TGCAGTGCTAGAGATGCAGGGACCACAGATACGCAGTATTTT.

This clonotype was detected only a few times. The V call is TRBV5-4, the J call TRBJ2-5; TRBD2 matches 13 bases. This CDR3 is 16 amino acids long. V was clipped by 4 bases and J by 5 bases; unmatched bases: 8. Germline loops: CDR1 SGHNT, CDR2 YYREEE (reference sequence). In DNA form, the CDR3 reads TGTGCCAGCAGCCCTAGGACTAGCGGGGGCGGGGAGACCCAGTACTTC. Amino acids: CASSPRTSGGGETQYF.

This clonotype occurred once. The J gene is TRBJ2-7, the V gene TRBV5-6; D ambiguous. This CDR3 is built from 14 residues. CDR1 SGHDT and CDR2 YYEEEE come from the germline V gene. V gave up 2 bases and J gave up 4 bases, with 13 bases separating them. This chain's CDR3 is CASSLGPAAYEQYF. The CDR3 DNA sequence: TGTGCCAGCAGCTTAGGGCCCGCCGCTTACGAGCAGTACTTC.

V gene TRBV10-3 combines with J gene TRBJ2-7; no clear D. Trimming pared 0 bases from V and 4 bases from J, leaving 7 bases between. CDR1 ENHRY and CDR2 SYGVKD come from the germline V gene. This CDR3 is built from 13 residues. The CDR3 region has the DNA TGTGCCATCAGTGAGTCAGGGCAGTACGAGCAGTACTTC. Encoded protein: CAISESGQYEQYF.

The chain's CDR3 is CASSLASASSTDTQYF. CDR3 bases: TGTGCCAGCAGCTTGGCTAGCGCGTCTAGCACAGATACGCAGTATTTT. The V call is TRBV7-2, the J call TRBJ2-3, with D perhaps matching TRBD2 (6 bases). CDR1 is SGHTA and CDR2 is FQGNSA in the germline V gene. V was trimmed by 3 bases and J by 0 bases, leaving 13 bases between them. The CDR3 extends over 16 amino acids.

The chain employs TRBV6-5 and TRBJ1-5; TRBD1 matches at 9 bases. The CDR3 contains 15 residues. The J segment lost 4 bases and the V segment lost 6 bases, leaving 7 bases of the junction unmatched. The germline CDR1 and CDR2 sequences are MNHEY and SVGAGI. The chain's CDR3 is CASRSGTGSNQPQHF. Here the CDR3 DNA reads TGTGCCAGCAGATCCGGGACAGGGTCAAATCAGCCCCAGCATTTT.

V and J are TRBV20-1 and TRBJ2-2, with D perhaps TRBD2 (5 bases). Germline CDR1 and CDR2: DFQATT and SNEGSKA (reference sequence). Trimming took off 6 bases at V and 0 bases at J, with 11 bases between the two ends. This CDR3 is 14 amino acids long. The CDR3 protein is CSARGYSNTGELFF. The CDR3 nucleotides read TGCAGTGCCCGGGGATATTCGAACACCGGGGAGCTGTTTTTT.

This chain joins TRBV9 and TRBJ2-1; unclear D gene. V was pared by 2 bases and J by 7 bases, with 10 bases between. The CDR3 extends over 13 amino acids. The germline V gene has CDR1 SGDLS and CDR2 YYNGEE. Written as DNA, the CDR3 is TGTGCCAGCAGCGTGGAAAGCTCGAATGAGCAGTTCTTC. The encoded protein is CASSVESSNEQFF.

CDR3 loop: CATRRARNEQFF. In DNA form, the CDR3 reads TGTGCGACCCGCAGGGCGAGAAATGAGCAGTTCTTC. The chain couples TRBV6-2 or TRBV6-3 to TRBJ2-1; D perhaps matches TRBD1 (5 bases). This CDR3 contains 12 residues. The germline V gene has CDR1 MNHEY and CDR2 SVGEGT.

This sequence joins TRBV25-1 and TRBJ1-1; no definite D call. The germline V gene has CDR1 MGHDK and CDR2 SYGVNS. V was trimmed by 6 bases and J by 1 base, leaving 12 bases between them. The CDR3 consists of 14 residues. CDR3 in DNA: TGTGCCAGCAGGAAGAACAGTCCGAACACTGAAGCTTTCTTT. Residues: CASRKNSPNTEAFF.

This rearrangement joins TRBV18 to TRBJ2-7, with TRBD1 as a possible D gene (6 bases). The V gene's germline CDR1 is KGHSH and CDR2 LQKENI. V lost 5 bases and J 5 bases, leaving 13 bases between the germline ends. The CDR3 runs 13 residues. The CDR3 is CASSSWTDDEQYF. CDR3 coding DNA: TGTGCCAGCTCAAGCTGGACAGACGACGAGCAGTACTTC.

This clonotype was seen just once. The CDR3 sequence: CSARPRGGSYEQYF. The CDR3 DNA follows: TGCAGTGCTAGACCCAGGGGAGGGTCCTACGAGCAGTACTTC. This chain uses TRBV20-1 with TRBJ2-7; D possibly corresponds to TRBD2 (7 bases). V lost 2 bases and J lost 1, with 12 bases in between. This CDR3 contains 14 residues. The germline V gene has CDR1 DFQATT and CDR2 SNEGSKA (reference sequence).

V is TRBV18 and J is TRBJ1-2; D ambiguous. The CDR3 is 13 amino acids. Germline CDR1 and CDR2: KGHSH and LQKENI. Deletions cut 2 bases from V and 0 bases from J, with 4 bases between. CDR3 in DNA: TGTGCCAGCTCACCAGATACTAACTATGGCTACACCTTC. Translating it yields CASSPDTNYGYTF.

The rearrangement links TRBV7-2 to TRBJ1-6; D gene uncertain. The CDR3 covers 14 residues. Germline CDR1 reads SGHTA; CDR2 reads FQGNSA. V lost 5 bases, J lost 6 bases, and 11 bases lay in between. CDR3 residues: CASSTAGGNSPLHF. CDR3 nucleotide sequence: TGTGCCAGCAGCACCGCGGGAGGTAATTCACCCCTCCACTTT.

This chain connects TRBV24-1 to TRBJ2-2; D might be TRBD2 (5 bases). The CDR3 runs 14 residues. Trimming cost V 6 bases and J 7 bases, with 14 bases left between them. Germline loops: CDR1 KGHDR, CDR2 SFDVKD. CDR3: CATSPGRGIGELFF. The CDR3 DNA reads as TGTGCCACCAGTCCCGGAAGAGGGATCGGGGAGCTGTTTTTT.

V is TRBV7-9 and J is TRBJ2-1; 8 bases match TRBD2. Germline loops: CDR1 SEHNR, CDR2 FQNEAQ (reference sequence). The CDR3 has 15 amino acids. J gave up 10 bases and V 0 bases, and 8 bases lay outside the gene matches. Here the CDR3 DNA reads TGTGCCAGCAGCTTAGCCCGCGGGGGGTTCGAGGAGCAGTTCTTC. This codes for CASSLARGGFEEQFF.

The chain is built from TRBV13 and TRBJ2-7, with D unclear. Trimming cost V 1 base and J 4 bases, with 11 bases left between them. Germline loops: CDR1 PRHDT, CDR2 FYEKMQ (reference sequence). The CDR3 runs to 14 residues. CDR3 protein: CASSLAPDGYEQYF. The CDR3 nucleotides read TGTGCCAGCAGCTTAGCCCCGGACGGATACGAGCAGTACTTC.

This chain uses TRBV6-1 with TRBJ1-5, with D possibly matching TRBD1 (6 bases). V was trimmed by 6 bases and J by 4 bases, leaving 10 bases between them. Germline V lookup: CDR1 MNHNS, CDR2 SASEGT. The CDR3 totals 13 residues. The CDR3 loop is CASRITGNQPQHF. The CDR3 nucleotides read TGTGCCAGCAGAATCACAGGGAATCAGCCCCAGCATTTT.

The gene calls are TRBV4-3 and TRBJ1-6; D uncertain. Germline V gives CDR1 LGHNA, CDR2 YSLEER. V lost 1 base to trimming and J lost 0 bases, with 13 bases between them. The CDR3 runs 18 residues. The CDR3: CASSQGPGLSSYNSPLHF. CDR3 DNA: TGCGCCAGCAGCCAAGGTCCAGGCTTGAGCTCCTATAATTCACCCCTCCACTTT.

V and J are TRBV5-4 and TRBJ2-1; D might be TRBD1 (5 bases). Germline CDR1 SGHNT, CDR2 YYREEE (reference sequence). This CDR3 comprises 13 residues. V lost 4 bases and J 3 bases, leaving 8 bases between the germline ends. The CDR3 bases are TGTGCCAGCAGCCCGACAGACTACAATGAGCAGTTCTTC. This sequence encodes CASSPTDYNEQFF.

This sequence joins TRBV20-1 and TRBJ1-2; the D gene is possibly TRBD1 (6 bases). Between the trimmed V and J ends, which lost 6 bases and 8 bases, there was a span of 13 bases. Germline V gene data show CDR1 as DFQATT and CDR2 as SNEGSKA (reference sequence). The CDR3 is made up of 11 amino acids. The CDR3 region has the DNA TGCAGTGCCGGCACAGGGCGCGGCTACACCTTC. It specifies CSAGTGRGYTF.

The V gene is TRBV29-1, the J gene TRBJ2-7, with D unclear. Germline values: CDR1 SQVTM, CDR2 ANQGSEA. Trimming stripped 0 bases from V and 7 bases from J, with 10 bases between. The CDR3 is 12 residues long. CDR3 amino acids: CSVEESGREQYF. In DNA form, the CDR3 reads TGCAGCGTTGAAGAGTCCGGAAGAGAGCAGTACTTC.

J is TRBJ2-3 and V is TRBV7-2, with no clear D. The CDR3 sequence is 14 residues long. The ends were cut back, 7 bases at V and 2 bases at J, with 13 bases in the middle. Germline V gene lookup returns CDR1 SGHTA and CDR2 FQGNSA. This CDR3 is CASKNRVSTDTQYF. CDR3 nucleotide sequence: TGTGCCAGCAAAAACCGGGTTTCCACAGATACGCAGTATTTT.

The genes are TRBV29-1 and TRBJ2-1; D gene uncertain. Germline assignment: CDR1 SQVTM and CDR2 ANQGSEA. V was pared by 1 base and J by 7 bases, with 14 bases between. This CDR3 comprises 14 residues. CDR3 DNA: TGCAGCGTTGAAGGTCACTTGGGGTTAAATGAGCAGTTCTTC. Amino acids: CSVEGHLGLNEQFF.

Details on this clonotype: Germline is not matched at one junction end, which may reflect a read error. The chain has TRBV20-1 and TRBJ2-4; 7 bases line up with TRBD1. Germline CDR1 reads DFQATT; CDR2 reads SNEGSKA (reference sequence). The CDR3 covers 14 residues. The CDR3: CSAPPDRDSLHRHF. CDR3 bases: TGCAGTGCTCCTCCCGACAGGGATTCTCTCCATCGGCACTTC.

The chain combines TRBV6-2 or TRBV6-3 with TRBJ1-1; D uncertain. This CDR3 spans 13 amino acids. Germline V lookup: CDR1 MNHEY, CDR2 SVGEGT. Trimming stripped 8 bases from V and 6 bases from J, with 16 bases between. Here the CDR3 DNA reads TGTGCCAGCTCCCGAGCGCGGATGGCTGAAGCTTTCTTT. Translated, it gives CASSRARMAEAFF.

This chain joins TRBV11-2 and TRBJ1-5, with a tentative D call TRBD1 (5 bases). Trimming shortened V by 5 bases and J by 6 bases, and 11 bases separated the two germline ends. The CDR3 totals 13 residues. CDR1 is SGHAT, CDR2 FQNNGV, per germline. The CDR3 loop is CASSPGGVQPQHF. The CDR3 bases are TGTGCCAGCAGCCCGGGGGGAGTTCAGCCCCAGCATTTT.